Listed below are T cell receptor beta chains from one sample, sequenced in a study of cytomegalovirus exposure and HLA in healthy donors. Measured with immunoSEQ multiplex PCR; TCRdb has only the in-frame clones, and not every one. The top ten hold roughly 3.1% of the sample, which has under 150,000 clones, around 84% seen once. The sequenced sample consisted of PBMCs. All receptors come from a middle-aged man in good health and CMV-seropositive. Both conserved end residues are part of each CDR3. The D gene is left open where the match is weak. The size of a clone is reported for some rows only, either as once, few or many, or as a class for expanded clones.

d_call clone_size j_call v_call cdr3_nt cdr3_aa
NA NA TRBJ2-7 TRBV5-4 TGTGCCAGCAGCCCTAAGGGGGTCTACGAGCAGTACTTC CASSPKGVYEQYF
TRBD1 NA TRBJ2-2 TRBV18 TGTGCCAGCTCACTCCGACAGGGGGCCGGGGAGCTGTTTTTT CASSLRQGAGELFF
TRBD2 NA TRBJ2-1 TRBV7-9 TGTGCCAGCAGCTTAGGGACTAGCGGGAGTGGCGATGAGCAGTTCTTC CASSLGTSGSGDEQFF
NA NA TRBJ1-2 TRBV28 TGTGCCAGCAGTCCTCAGAGGTATGGCTACACCTTC CASSPQRYGYTF
NA NA TRBJ2-7 TRBV6-5 TGTGCCAGCAGTTACTCGCCGGAGACCCTCGAGCAGTACTTC CASSYSPETLEQYF
TRBD2 NA TRBJ2-3 TRBV29-1 TGCAGCGTTGGACTAGCGGGATACACAGATACGCAGTATTTT CSVGLAGYTDTQYF
TRBD2 few TRBJ2-1 TRBV4-2 TGTGCCAGCAGCTCCCCTAGCGGTTACTCCTACAATGAGCAGTTCTTC CASSSPSGYSYNEQFF
TRBD1 NA TRBJ1-4 TRBV28 TGTGCCAGCAGTAGGGACAGGGGGAATGAAAAACTGTTTTTT CASSRDRGNEKLFF
NA NA TRBJ2-3 TRBV9 TGTGCCAGCAGCGTAGCACGGACAACAGATACGCAGTATTTT CASSVARTTDTQYF
TRBD2 few TRBJ2-2 TRBV19 TGTGCCAGTAGTATAGACAGGTTCACCGGGACTAGCGGGAGAAAGGGAACCGGGGAGCTGTTTTTT CASSIDRFTGTSGRKGTGELFF
NA NA TRBJ2-2 TRBV6-6 TGTGCCAGCAGTTACACTACAGGCACCGGGGAGCTGTTTTTT CASSYTTGTGELFF
NA NA TRBJ2-5 TRBV9 TGTGCCAGCAGCGTAGTCGGGAATTACCAAGAGACCCAGTACTTC CASSVVGNYQETQYF
NA NA TRBJ1-1 TRBV15 TGTGCCACCAGCAGCGGTACAGGGTTCACTGAAGCTTTCTTT CATSSGTGFTEAFF
NA NA TRBJ1-6 TRBV6-5 TGTGCCAGCAGACTCCAGGGTGATAATTCACCCCTCCACTTT CASRLQGDNSPLHF
TRBD2 NA TRBJ2-5 TRBV5-1 TGCGCCAGCAGCTCGGGACTAGCGGGAGGAGGCTCCGAGACCCAGTACTTC CASSSGLAGGGSETQYF
NA NA TRBJ2-7 TRBV19 TGTGCCAGTAGCCTGGACGGACTCTACGAGCAGTACTTC CASSLDGLYEQYF
TRBD1 NA TRBJ2-2 TRBV2 TGTGCCAGCAGTGAGCGGACAGGGAACACCGGGGAGCTGTTTTTT CASSERTGNTGELFF
TRBD1 NA TRBJ1-5 TRBV27 TGTGCCAGCAGAACTACAGGGGCCGCTAGCAATCAGCCCCAGCATTTT CASRTTGAASNQPQHF
TRBD1 NA TRBJ2-3 TRBV4-1 TGCGCCAGCAGCCAAGGGCCAGGGGGCGTGGGCACAGATACGCAGTATTTT CASSQGPGGVGTDTQYF
TRBD1 NA TRBJ2-7 TRBV6-1 TGTGCCAGCAGGCCGGGACAGGGTAGTAGTTACGAGCAGTACTTC CASRPGQGSSYEQYF
NA NA TRBJ2-3 TRBV4-3 TGCGCCAGCAGCTCTCGACCCTTTTCTAGCATTGATACGCAGTATTTT CASSSRPFSSIDTQYF
TRBD1 NA TRBJ1-2 TRBV28 TGTGCCAGCTGCCCGGGACAGGGTACTACTTATGGCTACACCTTC CASCPGQGTTYGYTF
NA NA TRBJ1-1 TRBV25-1 TGTGCCAGCAGAGGTGTACAGGGCCAGAACACTGAAGCTTTCTTT CASRGVQGQNTEAFF
NA once TRBJ2-5 TRBV30 TGTGCCCCGCACGGGGGTTGCGAGACCCAGTACTTC CAPHGGCETQYF
NA NA TRBJ1-2 TRBV2 TGTGCCAGCAGTCTTACAGGGAGTTCTAACTATGGCTACACCTTC CASSLTGSSNYGYTF
TRBD2 NA TRBJ2-2 TRBV2 TGTGGGGGGGGGACTAGCGGAAACACCGGGGAGCTGTTTTTT CGGGTSGNTGELFF
NA once TRBJ1-2 TRBV11-2 TGTGCCAGCAGCTTAGGACAGTTGCCCAACTATGGCTACACCTTC CASSLGQLPNYGYTF
NA NA TRBJ2-5 TRBV21-1 TGTGCCAGCAGCAATCCCTCCTGTGCCCAGTACTTC CASSNPSCAQYF
NA NA TRBJ1-4 TRBV10-3 TGTGCCATCAGTGATAGAACAGGTCGGACTAATGAAAAACTGTTTTTT CAISDRTGRTNEKLFF
NA NA TRBJ1-5 TRBV19 TGTGCCAGTAGTATCGTGCAGGGACAGCCCCAGCATTTT CASSIVQGQPQHF
NA NA TRBJ1-2 TRBV19 TGTGCCAGTCATTCGGGATTAGTAGCTAACTATGGCTACACCTTC CASHSGLVANYGYTF
TRBD2 NA TRBJ2-3 TRBV10-3 TGTGCCATCATGTACGCTAGCGGACCTAGCACAGATACGCAGTATTTT CAIMYASGPSTDTQYF
TRBD1 once TRBJ1-2 TRBV18 TGTGCCAGCTCACCCCTAAGGGACAGGGGGGGGTGGGCCTATGGCTACACCTTC CASSPLRDRGGWAYGYTF
TRBD2 NA TRBJ2-1 TRBV19 TGTGCCAGTAGTATATTTAGACGGGAGGGCATACGCAATGAGCAGTTCTTC CASSIFRREGIRNEQFF
NA NA TRBJ2-5 TRBV5-6 TGTGCCAGCAGCTTGGAGGAAGGACAGAGAGAGACCCAGTACTTC CASSLEEGQRETQYF